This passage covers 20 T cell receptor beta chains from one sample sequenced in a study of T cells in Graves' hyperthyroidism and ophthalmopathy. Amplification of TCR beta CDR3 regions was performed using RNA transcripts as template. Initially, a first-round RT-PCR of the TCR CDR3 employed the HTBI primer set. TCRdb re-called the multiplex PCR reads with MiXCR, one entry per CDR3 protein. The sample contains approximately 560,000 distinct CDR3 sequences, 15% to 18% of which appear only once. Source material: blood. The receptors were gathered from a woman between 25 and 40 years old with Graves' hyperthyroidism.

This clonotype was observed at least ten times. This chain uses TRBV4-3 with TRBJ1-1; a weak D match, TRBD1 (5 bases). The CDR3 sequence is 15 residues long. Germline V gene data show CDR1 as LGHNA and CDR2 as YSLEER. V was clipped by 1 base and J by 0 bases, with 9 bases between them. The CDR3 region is CASSQVAGLNTEAFF. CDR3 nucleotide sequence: TGCGCCAGCAGCCAAGTGGCGGGGCTGAACACTGAAGCTTTCTTT.

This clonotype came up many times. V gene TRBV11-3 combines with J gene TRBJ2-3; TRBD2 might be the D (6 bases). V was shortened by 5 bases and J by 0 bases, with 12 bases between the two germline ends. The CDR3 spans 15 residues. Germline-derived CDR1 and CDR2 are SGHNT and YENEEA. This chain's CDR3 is CASSAAGTSTDTQYF. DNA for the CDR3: TGTGCCAGCAGCGCCGCCGGGACTAGCACAGATACGCAGTATTTT.

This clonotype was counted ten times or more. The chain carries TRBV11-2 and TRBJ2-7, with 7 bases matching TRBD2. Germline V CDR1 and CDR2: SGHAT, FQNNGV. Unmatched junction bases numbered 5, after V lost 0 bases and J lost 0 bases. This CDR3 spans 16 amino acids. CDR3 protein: CASSLEWGGSSYEQYF. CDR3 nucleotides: TGTGCCAGCAGCTTAGAATGGGGGGGTAGCTCCTACGAGCAGTACTTC.

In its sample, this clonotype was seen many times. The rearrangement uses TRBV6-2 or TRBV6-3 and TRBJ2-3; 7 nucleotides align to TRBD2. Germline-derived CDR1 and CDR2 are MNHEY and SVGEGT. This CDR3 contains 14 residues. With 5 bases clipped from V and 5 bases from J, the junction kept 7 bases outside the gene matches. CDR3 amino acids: CASSRAGEVDTQYF. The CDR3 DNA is TGTGCCAGCAGTAGGGCGGGAGAGGTAGATACGCAGTATTTT.

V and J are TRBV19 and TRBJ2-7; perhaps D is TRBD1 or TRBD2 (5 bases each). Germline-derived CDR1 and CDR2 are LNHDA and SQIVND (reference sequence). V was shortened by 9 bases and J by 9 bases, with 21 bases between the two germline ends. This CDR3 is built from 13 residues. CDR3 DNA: TGTGCCAGGGCCCCGGGACCACCCGCCCCGCAGTACTTC. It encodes CARAPGPPAPQYF.

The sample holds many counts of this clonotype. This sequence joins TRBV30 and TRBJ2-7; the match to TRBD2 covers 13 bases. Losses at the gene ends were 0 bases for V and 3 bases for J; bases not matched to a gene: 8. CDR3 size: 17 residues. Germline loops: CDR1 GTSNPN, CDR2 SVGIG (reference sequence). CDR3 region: CAWSVRGLAGVLYEQYF. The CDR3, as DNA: TGTGCCTGGAGTGTACGCGGACTAGCGGGAGTACTCTACGAGCAGTACTTC.

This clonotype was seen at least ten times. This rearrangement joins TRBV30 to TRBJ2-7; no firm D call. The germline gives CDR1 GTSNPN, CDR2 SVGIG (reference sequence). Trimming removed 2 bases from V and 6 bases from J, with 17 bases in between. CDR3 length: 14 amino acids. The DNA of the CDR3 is TGTGCCTGGAGTCCAGGATTAGGGATCGGCGAGCAGTACTTC. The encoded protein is CAWSPGLGIGEQYF.

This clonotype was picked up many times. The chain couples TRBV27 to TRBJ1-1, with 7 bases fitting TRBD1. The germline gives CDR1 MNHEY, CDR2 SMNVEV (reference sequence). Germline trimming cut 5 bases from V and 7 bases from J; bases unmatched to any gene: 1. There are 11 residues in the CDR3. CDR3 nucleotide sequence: TGTGCCAGCAGTGCAGGGGGTGAAGCTTTCTTT. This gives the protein CASSAGGEAFF.

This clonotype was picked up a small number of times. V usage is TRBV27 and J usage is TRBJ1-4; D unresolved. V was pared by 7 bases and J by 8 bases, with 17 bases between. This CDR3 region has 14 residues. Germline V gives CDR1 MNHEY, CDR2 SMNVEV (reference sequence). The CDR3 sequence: CASTFLGGREKLFF. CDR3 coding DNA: TGTGCCAGCACCTTCCTCGGTGGACGGGAAAAACTGTTTTTT.

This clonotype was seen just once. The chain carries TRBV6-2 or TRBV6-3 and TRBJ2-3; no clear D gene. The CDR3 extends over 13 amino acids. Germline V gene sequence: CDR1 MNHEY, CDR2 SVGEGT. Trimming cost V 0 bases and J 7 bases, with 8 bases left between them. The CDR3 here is CASSYSKWNTQYF. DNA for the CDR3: TGTGCCAGCAGTTACTCAAAGTGGAATACGCAGTATTTT.

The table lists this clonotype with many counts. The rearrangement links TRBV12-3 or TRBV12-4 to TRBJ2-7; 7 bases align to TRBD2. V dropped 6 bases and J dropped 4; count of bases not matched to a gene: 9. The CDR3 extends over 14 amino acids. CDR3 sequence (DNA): TGTGCCAGCAGCTCCTCGGGAGGCCGATACGAGCAGTACTTC. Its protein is CASSSSGGRYEQYF.

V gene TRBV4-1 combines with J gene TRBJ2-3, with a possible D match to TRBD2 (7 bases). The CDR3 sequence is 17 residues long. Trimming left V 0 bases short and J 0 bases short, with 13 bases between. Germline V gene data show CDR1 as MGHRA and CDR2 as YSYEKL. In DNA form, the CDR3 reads TGCGCCAGCAGCCAAGAGAGGGGGAGGGGGAGCACAGATACGCAGTATTTT. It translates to CASSQERGRGSTDTQYF.

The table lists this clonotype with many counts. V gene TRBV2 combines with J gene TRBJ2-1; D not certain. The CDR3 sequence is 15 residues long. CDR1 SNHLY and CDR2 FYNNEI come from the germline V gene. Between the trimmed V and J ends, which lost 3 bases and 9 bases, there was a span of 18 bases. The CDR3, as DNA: TGTGCCAGCAGTGATTTGGCGTCTTCAGTTGGTGAGCAGTTCTTC. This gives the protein CASSDLASSVGEQFF.

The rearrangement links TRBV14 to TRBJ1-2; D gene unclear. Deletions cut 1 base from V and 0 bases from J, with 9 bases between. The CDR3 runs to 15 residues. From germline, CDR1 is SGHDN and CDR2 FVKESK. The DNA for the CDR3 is TGTGCCAGCAGCCAAGGAGGCGTTACTAACTATGGCTACACCTTC. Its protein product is CASSQGGVTNYGYTF.

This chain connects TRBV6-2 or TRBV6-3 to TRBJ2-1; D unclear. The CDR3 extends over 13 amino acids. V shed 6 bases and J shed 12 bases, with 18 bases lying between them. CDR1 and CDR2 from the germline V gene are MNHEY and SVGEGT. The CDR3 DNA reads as TGTGCCAGCAGGACTTCAAGGGCTGATGGGCAGTTCTTC. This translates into CASRTSRADGQFF.

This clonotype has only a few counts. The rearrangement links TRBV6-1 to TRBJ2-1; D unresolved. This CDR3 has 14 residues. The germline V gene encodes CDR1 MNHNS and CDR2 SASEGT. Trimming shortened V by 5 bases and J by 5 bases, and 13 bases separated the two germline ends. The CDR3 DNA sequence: TGTGCCAGCAGTCGCCCCGGAGCCGACAATGAGCAGTTCTTC. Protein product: CASSRPGADNEQFF.

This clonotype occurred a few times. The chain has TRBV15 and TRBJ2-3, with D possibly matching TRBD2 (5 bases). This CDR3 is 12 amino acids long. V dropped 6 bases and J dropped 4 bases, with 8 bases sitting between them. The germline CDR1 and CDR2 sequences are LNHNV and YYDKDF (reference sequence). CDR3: CATRGRPDTQYF. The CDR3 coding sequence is TGTGCCACCAGAGGGAGACCAGATACGCAGTATTTT.

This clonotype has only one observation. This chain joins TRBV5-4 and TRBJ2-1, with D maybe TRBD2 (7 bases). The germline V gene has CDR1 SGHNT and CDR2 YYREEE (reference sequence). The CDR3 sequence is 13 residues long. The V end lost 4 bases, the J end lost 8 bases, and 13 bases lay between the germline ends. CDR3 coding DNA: TGTGCCAGCAGCCACGGGGGGCGGGATGAGCAGTTCTTC. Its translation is CASSHGGRDEQFF.

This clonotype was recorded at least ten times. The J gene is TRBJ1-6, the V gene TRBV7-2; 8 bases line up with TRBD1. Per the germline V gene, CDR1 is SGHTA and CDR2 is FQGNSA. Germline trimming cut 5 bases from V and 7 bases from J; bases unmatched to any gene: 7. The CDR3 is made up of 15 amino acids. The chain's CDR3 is CASSLGQGQNSPLHF. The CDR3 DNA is TGTGCCAGCAGCCTCGGACAGGGCCAAAATTCACCCCTCCACTTT.

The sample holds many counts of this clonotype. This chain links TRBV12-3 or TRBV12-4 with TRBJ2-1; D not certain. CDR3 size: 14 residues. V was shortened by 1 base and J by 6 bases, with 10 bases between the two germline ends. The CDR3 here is CASSLGNYPNEQFF. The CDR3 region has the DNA TGTGCCAGCAGTTTAGGGAATTATCCCAATGAGCAGTTCTTC.